This T cell receptor beta chain was captured in a study of blood T cell repertoires in COVID-19. Study-level information: The cDNA or gDNA used as material had been derived from T cells, B-cell-depleted T cells, or PBMCs.

The CDR3 consists of 15 residues. J was trimmed by 5 bases and V by 0 bases; bases with no gene match: 0. Germline CDR1 SGHRS, CDR2 YFSETQ. Here immunoSEQ multiplex PCR was the method, and the copy in TCRdb shows in-frame clones only, minus some. This sample carries about 200,000 clones, 80% to 90% of them seen once, and the ten largest clones take 4.5% to 5%. The chain has TRBV5-1 and TRBJ2-1; 12 bases line up with TRBD2. Sequencing was carried out using peripheral blood. The TCR comes from a woman over 75 with acute or convalescent COVID-19. The CDR3 coding sequence is TGCGCCAGCAGCTTGGGACTAGCGGGGGACAATGAGCAGTTCTTC. Translating gives CASSLGLAGDNEQFF.